Described below is a single TCR beta chain sequence and its context. It lacks a known antigen. The sample holds no much larger clone one base away, and base qualities are not on file. For the CD8 naive samples, CD45RO-negative cells were positively selected for CCR7, yielding a CD45RA+CCR7+ population from which TemRA cells were excluded. The donors were healthy, HIV-negative adults who had no recently reported acute infections or vaccinations. Only Caucasian adults living in Nashville, Tennessee, USA were represented among the donors. Blood was obtained by leukapheresis, after which PBMCs were separated by Ficoll-Histopaque density gradient centrifugation and cryopreserved in liquid nitrogen vapor phase. Analytical flow cytometry was used to check the purity and quantity of every magnetically sorted T cell population. From each sorted fraction, genomic DNA was isolated and quantified by UV absorbance on a Nanodrop 2000c.

The data derive from a study of shared clonotypes between healthy human individuals (dated by TCRdb to the early 2020s). At the level of the whole study: Three men and two women, aged 18 to 49 years, made up the cohort. Between about 0.94 and 8.9 billion PBMCs per donor were obtained by leukapheresis. Libraries were prepared and TCR repertoires were sequenced by different laboratories using diverse techniques, in order to increase sequencing depth and limit assay-specific biases. Blood TCR repertoires of roughly 5 healthy adults were deeply sequenced to estimate repertoire size and the extent of clonotype sharing between individuals. For each donor, CD4 naive and CD4 memory were each given three plates, CD8 naive was given two plates, and CD8 memory was given one plate.

Study-wide findings and limitations: Higher generation probabilities were observed for clonotypes shared by all four sorted-subset donors than for non-shared clonotypes. Pairwise subsampling indicated that sequencing depth was expected to affect the degree of clonotype sharing among donors. Incomplete sequencing was indicated by rarefaction of sorted-subset datasets, despite the large sequencing depth. The small number of donors limited the genetic and exposure-history diversity represented. Sampling was restricted to blood, and TCR repertoires in tissues likely differ from the TCR repertoires found in blood. Estimated clonotype richness was generally larger for naive than for memory subsets. When a handful of donors were compared, the shared fraction of clonotypes was about 5.4% for naive CD4, about 4% for naive CD8, about 2.4% for memory CD4, and roughly 0.4% for memory CD8.

Using the deep immunoSEQ assay, TCR CDR3 regions were amplified from genomic DNA by multiplex PCR. Genomic DNA extracted from each cell subset was distributed evenly over all wells of several immunoSEQ 96-well plates, and each plate served as one replicate. For sorted subsets, around 0.2 ug of genomic DNA, equivalent to about 30,000 T cell genomes, went into each replicate PCR. The purified libraries were quantified using a Qubit 3.0 fluorometer, sized with a Bioanalyzer 2100, and then quantified again using the KAPA Library Quantification kit. Every immunoSEQ 96-well plate was sequenced on a dedicated single-read 150-cycle Illumina NextSeq 550 flow cell. On the study's bioinformatics: Because the immunoSEQ output held only junctional sequences and lacked quality scores, the filtering could not match the filtering applied to full-length reads. Sequences were annotated with PyIR, a Python wrapper for IgBLAST v1.9, and V/J genes and CDR3 were assigned using IMGT germline references. Reads with weak V/J assignments (E-value above 1e-6), missing CDR3, stop codons, out-of-frame junctions, or ambiguous translated residues were removed. V3J clonotypes were defined as sequences sharing an identical inferred V gene, J gene, and CDR3 amino acid sequence. Percentage overlap between repertoires was calculated by dividing the number of shared unique clonotypes by the size of the smaller repertoire. Richness of each repertoire was evaluated using RTK rarefaction, the Chao1 estimator, and Recon v2.1 estimates of unobserved clonotypes. Generation probabilities were computed with OLGA for all TCRbeta clonotypes obtained by the gDNA method from a handful of donors. In TCRdb, the immuneACCESS table is reduced to in-frame sequences with V and J assigned. These tables do not hold every clone; where another copy was compared, an unresolved V gene accounts for under half, and the others remain unexplained. The V and J calls and clone size come from that table; D and trimming were worked out from the DNA. This sample comprises about 820,000 clones, approximately 92% of them detected only once. The ten most abundant clones make up about 25% of the sample.

This sequence originates from a man in his thirties or forties in good health. The sequencing input was naive CD8+ T cells sorted from blood. According to the study, the label for this sample's cell subset or site signals: CD45RA+CCR7+.

The CDR3 in this case is CSARTSDKPYEQYF. The DNA sequence reads TGCAGCGCACGGACTAGCGACAAACCCTACGAGCAGTACTTC. The rearrangement combines TRBV29-1 with TRBJ2-7; a stretch of 9 junction bases matches TRBD2. CDR3 length: 14 amino acids, cysteine to phenylalanine. CDR3 DNA is the only sequence kept; it has 42 bases, read in frame from the first base. V is pruned by 7 bases and J by 2 bases, leaving 9 bases of the junction without a gene match. As encoded in the germline V gene, CDR1 is SQVTM while CDR2 is ANQGSEA.